This T cell receptor (beta chain) is drawn from a study of shared clonotypes between healthy human individuals. This clone was recorded only once. The CDR3 covers 13 residues. V was pared by 6 bases and J by 3 bases, with 12 bases between. The germline gives CDR1 SGHNT, CDR2 YYREEE (reference sequence). Here immunoSEQ multiplex PCR was the method, and the copy in TCRdb shows in-frame clones only, minus some. The table has some 1.4 million clones, 96% seen once. V gene TRBV5-4 combines with J gene TRBJ1-2; D is uncertain. Sequenced input: naive CD4+ T cells sorted from blood. This sample's subset: CD45RA+ positively selected. This receptor was identified in a man between 25 and 39 years old in good health. DNA for the CDR3: TGTGCCAGCAACAACCCGGGGTACTATGGCTACACCTTC. Protein sequence: CASNNPGYYGYTF.